The rows below give T cell receptor beta chains drawn from one sample of a study of shared clonotypes between healthy human individuals. The repertoire was sequenced with immunoSEQ multiplex PCR; TCRdb's copy has only in-frame clones and lacks some. The repertoire has about half a million clones, 78% of them found once; the top ten carry about 12%. The sample taken for sequencing was PBMCs. All receptors come from a woman between 35 and 50 years old in good health. Some clones in this sample may be carry-over from other donors' samples. Both conserved end residues are trimmed from each CDR3. The order of the fields is J gene, V gene, CDR3 protein.

TRBJ1-3 TRBV6-5 ASQIADSLGNTIY
TRBJ1-5 TRBV5-6 ASSLAGGDQPQH
TRBJ2-3 TRBV6-1 ASSASGVRTDTQY
TRBJ2-5 TRBV27 ASSLWERETQY
TRBJ1-1 TRBV7-9 ASSLGQGRTEAF
TRBJ1-5 TRBV27 ASSLSGLSNQPQH
TRBJ2-3 TRBV5-6 ASSWRLAGVTDTQY
TRBJ2-3 TRBV7-2 ASSLEASSFTDTQY
TRBJ2-3 TRBV7-9 ASSGVLVYWTDTQY
TRBJ2-2 TRBV28 ASSFWRNTGELF
TRBJ2-5 TRBV7-9 ASSSGRAAETQY
TRBJ2-1 TRBV27 ASSSWDANFNEQF
TRBJ2-3 TRBV7-2 ASSLYAGGHTDTQY
TRBJ2-1 TRBV6-6 ASSSGSSYNEQF
TRBJ1-1 TRBV5-5 ASSPLGQGMNTEAF
TRBJ1-2 TRBV4-3 ASSQDWTVYGYT
TRBJ2-5 TRBV7-3 ASSSGLAGRGRETQY
TRBJ1-2 TRBV10-3 ATTGLPDRGGGYT
TRBJ1-3 TRBV9 ASSPPAGTAGNTIY
TRBJ2-1 TRBV5-4 ASSLTSGAYNEQF
TRBJ2-3 TRBV6-5 ASRGGFGTDTQY
TRBJ2-7 TRBV13 ASSLGLYEQY
TRBJ2-7 TRBV5-1 ASSLTGEGYEQY
TRBJ2-3 TRBV29-1 SSGGGRASTDTQY
TRBJ2-3 TRBV9 ASSESALSTDTQY
TRBJ1-2 TRBV2 ASSEDQGYGYT
TRBJ1-2 TRBV25-1 ASSQGVRYGYT
TRBJ2-7 TRBV28 ASRRPGLAGGPRSYEQY
TRBJ1-3 TRBV2 ASMGGNTIY
TRBJ2-7 TRBV18 ASSSTGINSYEQY
TRBJ2-7 TRBV12-1 ASSFDPQSYEQY
TRBJ1-6 TRBV5-4 ASSSQGMGNSPLH
TRBJ2-5 TRBV5-1 ASSLGGSEETQY
TRBJ1-4 TRBV28 ASSKTGEWEKLF
TRBJ2-3 TRBV7-3 ASSPRLATDTQY
TRBJ1-4 TRBV6-5 ANLGTGTGDEKLF
TRBJ2-1 TRBV7-3 ASSLDRPGHNEQF
TRBJ1-1 TRBV28 ASNLRGAGNTEAF